The present TCR beta chain was sequenced within a study of T cells after yellow fever vaccination (dated by TCRdb to about 2019). Study-level background: Libraries from fractions with low cell numbers were prepared with the SMART-Seq v4 Ultra Low Input RNA kit. Blood was drawn at multiple timepoints before and after primary and secondary immunization, with bulk PBMC replicates and cell subsets isolated. The cohort comprised two healthy male donors, one aged 18 to 29 and one aged 30 to 39 years. Bulk TCR alpha and beta repertoires were sequenced longitudinally to track T-cell clones before and after primary and booster YFV17D yellow fever vaccination. Overall study results and their limits: Compared with the primary T-cell response, the secondary T-cell response was weaker but faster, peaking on day 5 rather than day 15. Only two donors were included in the study, so the extent to which the findings can be generalized is limited. Most clones expanded after primary vaccination were re-detected after the booster (approximately 96% of CD4 and roughly 85% of CD8), suggesting broad memory maintenance. Because abundant contaminating clonotypes from the bulk population could be contained in FACS-sorted repertoires, computational filtering was required. A small share of clonotypes was detected in both CD4 and CD8 compartments, with the overlap likely arising from convergent recombination.

TCR cDNA was synthesized by 5'RACE template switching, through which a universal primer site and unique molecular identifiers were introduced. Priming for cDNA synthesis came from both the TCR alpha and TCR beta constant segments. Library amplification involved two PCR steps, and the second step added sample barcodes and sequencing adapters. Sequencing of libraries was done on Illumina HiSeq 2500 (2x100 bp) or NovaSeq (2x150 bp). The authors processed their data as follows. Demultiplexing of reads and collapsing into UMI consensus sequences were performed with MIGEC, and V(D)J alignment was carried out with MiXCR. Using edgeR on replicate PBMC samples, clonotypes were called vaccine-responding if FDR was below 0.01 and the log2 fold change was above 5 up to day 15. Each bulk clonotype received a CD4 or CD8 identity based on whether the sequenced CD4 or CD8 repertoire contained that clonotype at higher abundance. TCRdb reprocessing: public reads trimmed at Q25 with fastp, clones called with MiXCR, in-frame beta chains kept. Rows matching on CDR3 protein sequence are summarized as one entry with the most common DNA and genes. The V and J calls shown here were made by TCRdb, not taken from the authors' results. In all, the sample holds 200,000 or so distinct CDR3 sequences, and over 6.5% of those were seen once. 1% to 1.2% of the sample is taken by the ten largest.

As encoded in the germline V gene, CDR1 is ENHRY while CDR2 is SYGVKD. From the cysteine up to the phenylalanine, the CDR3 has a length of 17 residues. Just the 51-base CDR3 DNA is kept, in frame starting at base 1. The junction carries 20 bases between V and J, which are trimmed by 3 bases and 5 bases respectively. The sample's treatment or condition label, decoded: live attenuated yellow fever vaccine strain. A standard Ficoll-Paque protocol was used to isolate PBMCs from peripheral blood. CD4 and CD8 T-cell fractions were isolated with Dynabeads CD4 and CD8 positive selection kits. TriZol was used to extract RNA from bulk PBMCs, CD4 and CD8 fractions, and dextramer-positive and dextramer-negative fractions. This clonotype was seen only a few times. The antigen this receptor binds is unknown. No base qualities exist here, and no much larger clone lies one base off it.

The V gene is TRBV10-3 and the J gene is TRBJ1-3; confidence is insufficient to name the D gene. The input for sequencing was CD4+ T cells sorted from PBMCs, taken on the day of the yellow fever booster vaccination. The source of this sequence is a man aged 25-45 years who received the YFV17D yellow fever vaccine. The nucleotide sequence reads TGTGCCATCAGTGATGGCCTCTTGAGGTTGGATCGAAACACCATATATTTT. Its product reads: CAISDGLLRLDRNTIYF.